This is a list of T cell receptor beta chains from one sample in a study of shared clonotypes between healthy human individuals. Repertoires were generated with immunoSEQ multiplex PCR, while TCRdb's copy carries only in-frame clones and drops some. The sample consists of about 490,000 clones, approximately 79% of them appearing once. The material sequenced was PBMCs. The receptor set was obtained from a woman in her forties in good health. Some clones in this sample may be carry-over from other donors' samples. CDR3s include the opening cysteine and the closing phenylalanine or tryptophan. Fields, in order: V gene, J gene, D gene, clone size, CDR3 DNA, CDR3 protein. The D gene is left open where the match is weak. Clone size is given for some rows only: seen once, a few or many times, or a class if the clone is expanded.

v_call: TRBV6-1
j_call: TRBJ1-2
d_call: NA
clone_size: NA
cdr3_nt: TGTGCCAGCAGTGAGATAATCGGGAACTATGGCTACACCTTC
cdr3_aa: CASSEIIGNYGYTF

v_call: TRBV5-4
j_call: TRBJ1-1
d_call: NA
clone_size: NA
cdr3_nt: TGTGCCAGCAGCTGGGGAGAAAAACGCGGAGCTTTCTTT
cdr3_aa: CASSWGEKRGAFF

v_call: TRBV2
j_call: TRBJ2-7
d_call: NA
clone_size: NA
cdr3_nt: TGTGCCAGCAGGGGAGGACGGACGAACTACGAGCAGCACTTC
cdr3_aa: CASRGGRTNYEQHF

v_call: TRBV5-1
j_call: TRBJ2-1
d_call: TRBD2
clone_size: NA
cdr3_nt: TGCGCCAGCAGCCCCCCACTAGCGGGAACCGACAATGAGCAGTTCTTC
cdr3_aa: CASSPPLAGTDNEQFF

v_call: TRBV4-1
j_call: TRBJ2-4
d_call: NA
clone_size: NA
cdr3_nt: TGCGCCAGCAGCCCGGGACAAAGTGCCAAAAACATTCAGTACTTC
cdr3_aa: CASSPGQSAKNIQYF

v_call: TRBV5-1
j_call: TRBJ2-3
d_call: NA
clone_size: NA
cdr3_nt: TGCGCCAGCAGCTTGGCCCTGGGGGCAGATACGCAGTATTTT
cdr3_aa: CASSLALGADTQYF

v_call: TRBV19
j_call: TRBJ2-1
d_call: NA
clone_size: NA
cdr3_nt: TGTGCCAGTAGTATAAGGGGGTCCTCCTACAATGAGCAGTTCTTC
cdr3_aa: CASSIRGSSYNEQFF

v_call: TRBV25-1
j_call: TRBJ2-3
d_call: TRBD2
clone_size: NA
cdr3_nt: TGTGCCAGCAGCCTTCAGGGAGGGGATACGCAGTATTTT
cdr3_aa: CASSLQGGDTQYF

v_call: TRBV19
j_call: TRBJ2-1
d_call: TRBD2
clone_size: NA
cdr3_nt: TGTGCCAGTAGTAGTAGCGGGGGGGACAATGAGCAGTTCTTC
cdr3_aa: CASSSSGGDNEQFF

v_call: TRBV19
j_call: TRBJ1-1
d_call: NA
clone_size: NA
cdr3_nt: TGTGCCAGTAGTCATGGACAGAGAAACACTGAAGCTTTCTTT
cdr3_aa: CASSHGQRNTEAFF

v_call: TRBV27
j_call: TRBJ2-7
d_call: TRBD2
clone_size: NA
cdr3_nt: TGTGCCAGCAGTATGGGGACTAGCGGGGTTGGCGAGCAGTACTTC
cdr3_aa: CASSMGTSGVGEQYF

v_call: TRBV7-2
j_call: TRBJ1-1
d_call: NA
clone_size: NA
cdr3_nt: TGTGCCAGCAGCTCCCCCAAAGGGTGGGGGAACACTGAAGCTTTCTTT
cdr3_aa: CASSSPKGWGNTEAFF

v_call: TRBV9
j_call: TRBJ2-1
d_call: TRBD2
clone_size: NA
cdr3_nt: TGTGCCAGCAGCGAGGGACTAGCGGCCTACAATGAGCAGTTCTTC
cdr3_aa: CASSEGLAAYNEQFF

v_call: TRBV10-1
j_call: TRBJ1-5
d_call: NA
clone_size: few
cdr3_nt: TGCGCCAGCAGTGGGTGCCAGGTTAGCAATCAGCCCCAGCATTTT
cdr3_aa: CASSGCQVSNQPQHF

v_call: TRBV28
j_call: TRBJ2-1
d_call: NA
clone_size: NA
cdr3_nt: TGTGCCAGCAGTCACAAGACCCGGAGCTCCTACAATGAGCAGTTCTTC
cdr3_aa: CASSHKTRSSYNEQFF

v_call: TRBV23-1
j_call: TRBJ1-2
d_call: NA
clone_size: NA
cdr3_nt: TGCGCCAGCAGTCTCTCGGCAGGGGAAGGTTATGGCTACACCTTC
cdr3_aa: CASSLSAGEGYGYTF

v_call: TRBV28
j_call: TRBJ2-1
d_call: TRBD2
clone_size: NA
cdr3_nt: TGTGCCAGCAGTCTAGGACTAGCGGACAATGAGCAGTTCTTC
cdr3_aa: CASSLGLADNEQFF

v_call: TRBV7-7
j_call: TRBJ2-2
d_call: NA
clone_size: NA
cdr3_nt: TGTGCCAGCAGCTTATCAGTCACCGGGGAGCTGTTTTTT
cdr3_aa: CASSLSVTGELFF

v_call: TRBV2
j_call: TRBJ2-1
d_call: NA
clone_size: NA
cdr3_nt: TGTGCCAGCGGGAGTTACAATGAGCAGTTCTTC
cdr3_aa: CASGSYNEQFF

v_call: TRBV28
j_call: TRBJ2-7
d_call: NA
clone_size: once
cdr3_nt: TGTGCCAGCAGTTTTGTCAGGGGAGGTAGCGAGCAGTACTTC
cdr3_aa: CASSFVRGGSEQYF

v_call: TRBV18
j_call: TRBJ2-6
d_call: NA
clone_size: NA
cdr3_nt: TGTGCCAGCTCACGGGGGAGCTCTGGGGCCAACGTCCTGACTTTC
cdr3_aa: CASSRGSSGANVLTF

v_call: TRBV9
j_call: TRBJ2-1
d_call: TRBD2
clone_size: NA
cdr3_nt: TGTGCCAGCAGCGTAGGGAGCGGGAGGGTGACCTACAATGAGCAGTTCTTC
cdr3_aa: CASSVGSGRVTYNEQFF

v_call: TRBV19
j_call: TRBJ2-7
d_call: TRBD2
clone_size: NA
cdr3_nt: TGTGCCAGTAGTATTCGTCACCGGGAGGGATTACCCTACGAGCAGTACTTC
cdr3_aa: CASSIRHREGLPYEQYF